The clone carrying this T cell receptor (beta chain) was counted once. Sequencing was performed with immunoSEQ multiplex PCR; in TCRdb, only in-frame clones are kept and a portion is missing. This sample has around 170,000 clones, with 74% found just once. The CDR3 loop spans 15 amino acids. Between the trimmed V and J ends, which lost 2 bases and 4 bases, there was a span of 12 bases. The germline CDR1 and CDR2 sequences are MNHNS and SASEGT. This specimen belongs to a study of blood T cell repertoires in COVID-19. Across the whole study: Sample material is recorded as cDNA or gDNA derived from T cells, B-cell-depleted T cells, or PBMCs.

Sequencing was performed on peripheral blood. The chain is built from TRBV6-1 and TRBJ1-3, with unresolved D. The sequence came from a woman older than 75 with acute or convalescent COVID-19. In DNA form, the CDR3 reads TGTGCCAGCAGTGAACTTCGGGGAGCGGGAAACACCATATATTTT. This gives the protein CASSELRGAGNTIYF.